These T cell receptor beta chains were read from a single sample in a study of regulatory T cells in long-lasting Graves disease. MiXCR, applied by TCRdb to the multiplex PCR reads, yields one record per CDR3 protein. The table records 350,000 to 500,000 distinct CDR3 sequences, roughly a fifth of them present only once. The sequences come from peripheral blood mononuclear cells (PBMCs), collected when the disease was refractory, from a patient treated with antithyroid drugs. Every receptor here comes from a female donor with Graves disease. Both conserved end residues are part of each CDR3. The D gene is left open where the match is weak. Only some rows state a clone size, as once, few, many or a class for expanded clones.

cdr3_nt	cdr3_aa	d_call	v_call	j_call	clone_size
TGTGCCAGCAGTTTAGGACCCTCCCTGAACACTGAAGCTTTCTTT	CASSLGPSLNTEAFF	-	TRBV6-9	TRBJ1-1	-
TGTGCCAGCAGCCAAGGCGTGTTTTCGGGGGCTGGAAACACCATATATTTT	CASSQGVFSGAGNTIYF	-	TRBV3-1	TRBJ1-3	-
TGTGCCAGCAGTCGTTTTGGGACAGGGGGCGACGAGCAGTACTTC	CASSRFGTGGDEQYF	TRBD1	TRBV27	TRBJ2-7	many
TGTGCCAGTAGTATAACTGGGGCAGATGAGCAGTTCTTC	CASSITGADEQFF	-	TRBV19	TRBJ2-1	-
TGTGCCAGTGAAGGGAACACCGGGGAGCTGTTTTTT	CASEGNTGELFF	-	TRBV2	TRBJ2-2	many
TGTGCCAGCTTCGACAGTAGCAATCAGCCCCAGCATTTT	CASFDSSNQPQHF	-	TRBV28	TRBJ1-5	many
TGTGCCAGCAGACGGAAGAGCTCCTACAATGAGCAGTTCTTC	CASRRKSSYNEQFF	-	TRBV12-3/TRBV12-4	TRBJ2-1	-
TGTGCCAGCTCAGACGGACAGAAGAGTGGCTACACCTTC	CASSDGQKSGYTF	-	TRBV18	TRBJ1-2	-
TGTGCCAGCAGTTCCCCGGTCCAGGGGAGGGAAAAACTGTTTTTT	CASSSPVQGREKLFF	-	TRBV6-5	TRBJ1-4	-
TGCGCCAGCAGCCAAGAGCCGACAGGGATCCGCGAGCAGTACTTC	CASSQEPTGIREQYF	TRBD1	TRBV4-1	TRBJ2-7	few
TGTGCCAGCAGCCAGGGGGACAACGAGCAGTACTTC	CASSQGDNEQYF	-	TRBV3-1	TRBJ2-7	many
TGTGCCAGCAGTCCTTATGGGCCGAGCTCCTACGAGCAGTACTTC	CASSPYGPSSYEQYF	-	TRBV27	TRBJ2-7	many
TGTGCCAGCAGTGACCTGTGGGGTCGTGACACTGAAGCTTTCTTT	CASSDLWGRDTEAFF	-	TRBV6-1	TRBJ1-1	many
TGTGCCAGCAGCTTGTCAGACAAAGGGGTCTATGGCTACACCTTC	CASSLSDKGVYGYTF	-	TRBV7-9	TRBJ1-2	-
TGTGCTAGTGCCTCCGGGACAGGATTAATCCAAGAGACCCAGTACTTC	CASASGTGLIQETQYF	TRBD1	TRBV12-5	TRBJ2-5	-
TGTGCCAGCAGCTTAGGCCTACGAGCGAACACCGGGGAGCTGTTTTTT	CASSLGLRANTGELFF	-	TRBV13	TRBJ2-2	-
TGTGCCAGCAGTGAAGGGGGACAGGGGGCGGGGGAGCAGTACTTC	CASSEGGQGAGEQYF	TRBD1	TRBV2	TRBJ2-7	many
TGTGCCAGCAGCCCCGGTTGGAATGAAAAACTGTTTTTT	CASSPGWNEKLFF	-	TRBV6-1	TRBJ1-4	few
TGTGCCAGCAGCATGGACCACGAGCAGTACTTC	CASSMDHEQYF	-	TRBV5-5	TRBJ2-7	few
TGTGCCAGCAGTCCAGGAATTCGGGAGTTCTTC	CASSPGIREFF	-	TRBV28	TRBJ2-1	many
TGTGCCACCAGCAGAGCGAGCGGGGGCGGCGGCCAAGGGACCCAGTACTTC	CATSRASGGGGQGTQYF	TRBD2	TRBV15	TRBJ2-5	-
TGTGCCAGCAGCCTGGACAGGGATGACACTGAAGCTTTCTTT	CASSLDRDDTEAFF	TRBD1	TRBV7-3	TRBJ1-1	many
TGCGCCAGCAGCTTGCCTAGCGCCCTCTCCTACGAGCAGTACTTC	CASSLPSALSYEQYF	-	TRBV5-1	TRBJ2-7	-
TGTGCCAGCTGTATGGCCCGTTATAATTCACCCCTCCACTTT	CASCMARYNSPLHF	-	TRBV3-1	TRBJ1-6	many
TGTGCCACCAGCGCGAAGGGAGGGCACTCTGGAAACACCATATATTTT	CATSAKGGHSGNTIYF	-	TRBV15	TRBJ1-3	few
TGCGCCAGCAGCTTGGTGGAGGAGGGTTCCTACGAGCAGTACTTC	CASSLVEEGSYEQYF	-	TRBV5-1	TRBJ2-7	once
TGTGCCAGCAGTGAAAGGACAGCTGGCTACACCTTC	CASSERTAGYTF	-	TRBV2	TRBJ1-2	-
TGTGCCAGCAGTCCCCTGACTAGCGGGATTCACGAGCAGTACTTC	CASSPLTSGIHEQYF	TRBD2	TRBV12-3/TRBV12-4	TRBJ2-7	many
TGTGCCAGCAGCCCGGGTATTGGCGGGAGCGTCACCGGGGAGCTGTTTTTT	CASSPGIGGSVTGELFF	TRBD2	TRBV7-8	TRBJ2-2	-
TGTGCCAGCAGGCCCGGGACAGGGGGCGTCGGCACTGAAGCTTTCTTT	CASRPGTGGVGTEAFF	TRBD1	TRBV6-1	TRBJ1-1	few
TGTGCCAGCAGCGCACGGGACAGGACCTACGAGCAGTACTTC	CASSARDRTYEQYF	TRBD1	TRBV11-2	TRBJ2-7	many
TGTGCCAGCAGTTTGCAGGGAAATTCACCCCTCCACTTT	CASSLQGNSPLHF	-	TRBV12-3/TRBV12-4	TRBJ1-6	many
TGTGCCAGCAGTTTATGGGACTACCCCTACGAGCAGTACTTC	CASSLWDYPYEQYF	TRBD2	TRBV12-3/TRBV12-4	TRBJ2-7	many
TGTGCCAGCAGTTTCGAGGGATCCTATTTGGGGGCCAACGTCCTGACTTTC	CASSFEGSYLGANVLTF	-	TRBV28	TRBJ2-6	many
TGTGCCAGCAGACCCGACAGGGCAATCGGCGAGCAGTACTTC	CASRPDRAIGEQYF	TRBD1	TRBV6-1	TRBJ2-7	-
TGTGCCAGCAGTGAAGGCACTAGCGGGAGGGCCTACGAGCAGTACTTC	CASSEGTSGRAYEQYF	TRBD2	TRBV2	TRBJ2-7	many
TGTGCCAGCAGCGCAGCCTATAATTCACCCCTCCACTTT	CASSAAYNSPLHF	-	TRBV7-9	TRBJ1-6	many
TGTGCCAGCAGCCCAAGCAGGGACATGGGCTACACCTTC	CASSPSRDMGYTF	-	TRBV7-9	TRBJ1-2	few
TGTGCCAGCAAATTGTTGGGGGAGAGCACAGATACGCAGTATTTT	CASKLLGESTDTQYF	-	TRBV28	TRBJ2-3	-
TGTGCCAGCAGCGCCTCCACCGGGGAGCTGTTTTTT	CASSASTGELFF	-	TRBV7-8	TRBJ2-2	many
TGTGCCAGCAGTTCCGCGGGACAGGGAAATGAAAAACTGTTTTTT	CASSSAGQGNEKLFF	TRBD1	TRBV6-9	TRBJ1-4	few
TGCGCCAGCAGCTTGGATATTGCTAGCGGGAGTGGAGAGACCCAGTACTTC	CASSLDIASGSGETQYF	TRBD2	TRBV5-1	TRBJ2-5	-
TGTGCCAGCAGCTACGGACAGGGGGCTGTGGAGACCCAGTACTTC	CASSYGQGAVETQYF	TRBD1	TRBV7-2	TRBJ2-5	many
TGTGCCAGCAGCCTTGGACAGGGGGCTCGCCGTGCTTTCTTT	CASSLGQGARRAFF	TRBD1	TRBV5-8	TRBJ1-1	few
TGTGCCAGCAGCGGCGGCGGAGGCACCTACGAGCAGTACTTC	CASSGGGGTYEQYF	-	TRBV28	TRBJ2-7	many
TGTGCCAGCAGCCCCGGAGTCGGACCGTCCTACGAGCAGTACTTC	CASSPGVGPSYEQYF	-	TRBV13	TRBJ2-7	many
TGTGCCAGCTCACCGGGGACAGGGCCCGATTACGAGCAGTACTTC	CASSPGTGPDYEQYF	TRBD1	TRBV18	TRBJ2-7	-